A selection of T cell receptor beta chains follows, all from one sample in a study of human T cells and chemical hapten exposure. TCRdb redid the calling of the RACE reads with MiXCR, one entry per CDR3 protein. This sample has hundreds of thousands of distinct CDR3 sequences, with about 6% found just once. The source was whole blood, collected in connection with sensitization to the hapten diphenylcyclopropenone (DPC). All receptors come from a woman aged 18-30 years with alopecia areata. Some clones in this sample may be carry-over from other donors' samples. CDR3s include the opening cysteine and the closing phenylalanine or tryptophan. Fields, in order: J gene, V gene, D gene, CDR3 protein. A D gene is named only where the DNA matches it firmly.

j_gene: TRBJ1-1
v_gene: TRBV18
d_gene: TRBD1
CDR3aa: CASSPETGDTEAFF

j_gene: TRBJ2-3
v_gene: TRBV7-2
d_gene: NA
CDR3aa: CASSLAYTDTQYF

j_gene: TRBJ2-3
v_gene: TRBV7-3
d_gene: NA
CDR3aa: CASSNSGTGADTQYF

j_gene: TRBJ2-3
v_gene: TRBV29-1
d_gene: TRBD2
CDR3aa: CSVSGLAGTDTQYF

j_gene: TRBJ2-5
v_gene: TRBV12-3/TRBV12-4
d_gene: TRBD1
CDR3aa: CASSTQQGTQETQYF

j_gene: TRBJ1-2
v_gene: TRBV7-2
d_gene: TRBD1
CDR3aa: CASSPWDSTGYGYTF

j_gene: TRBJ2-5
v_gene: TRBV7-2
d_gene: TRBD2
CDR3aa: CASSSPRGTTGGPETQYF

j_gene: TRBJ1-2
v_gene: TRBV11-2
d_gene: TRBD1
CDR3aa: CASSPRDRDHGYTF

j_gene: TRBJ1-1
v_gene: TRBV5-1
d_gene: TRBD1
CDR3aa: CASSTGQGVNTEAFF

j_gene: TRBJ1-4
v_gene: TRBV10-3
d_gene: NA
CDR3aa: CAISDDQVREKLFF

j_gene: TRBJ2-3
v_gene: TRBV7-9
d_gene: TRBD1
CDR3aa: CASSSRQGRSKGTDTQYF

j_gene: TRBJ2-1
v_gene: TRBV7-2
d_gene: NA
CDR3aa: CASSLVSVTFYNEQFF

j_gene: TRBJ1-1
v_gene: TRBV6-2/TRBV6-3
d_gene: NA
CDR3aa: CASSYSNPPNQGGGTEAFF

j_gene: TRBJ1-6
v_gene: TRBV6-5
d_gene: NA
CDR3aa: CASSYSGAAYNSPLHF

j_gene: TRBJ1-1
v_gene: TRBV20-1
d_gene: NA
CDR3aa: CSARGPYKNTEAFF

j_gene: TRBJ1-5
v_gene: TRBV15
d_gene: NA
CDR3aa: CATSRDFGQPQHF

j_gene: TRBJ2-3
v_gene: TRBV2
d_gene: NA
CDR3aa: CASTPSGLTDTQYF

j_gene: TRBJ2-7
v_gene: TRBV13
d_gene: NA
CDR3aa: CASSLGRGPPNEQYF

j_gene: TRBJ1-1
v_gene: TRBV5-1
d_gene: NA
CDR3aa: CASSLTLQPLQSNTEAFF

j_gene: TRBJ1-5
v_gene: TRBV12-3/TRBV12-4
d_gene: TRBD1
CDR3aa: CASSLTGGSNQPQHF

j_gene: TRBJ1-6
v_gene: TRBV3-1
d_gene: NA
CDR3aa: CASSPPSDNSPLHF

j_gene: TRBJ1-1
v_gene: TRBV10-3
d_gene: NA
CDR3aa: CAISPRNSDTEAFF

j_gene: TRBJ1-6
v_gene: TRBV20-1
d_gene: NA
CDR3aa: CSALPDVENSPLHF

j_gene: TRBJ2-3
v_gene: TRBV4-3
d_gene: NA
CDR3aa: CAAGEGASADTQYF

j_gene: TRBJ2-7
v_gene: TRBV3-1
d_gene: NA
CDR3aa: CASRSSGYEQYF

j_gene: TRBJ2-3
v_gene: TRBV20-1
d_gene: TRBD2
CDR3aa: CSAGLAGAQVSSDTQYF

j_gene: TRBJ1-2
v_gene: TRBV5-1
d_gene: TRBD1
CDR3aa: CASSPGQGVSGYTF

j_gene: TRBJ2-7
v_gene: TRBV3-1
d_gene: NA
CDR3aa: CASSHQPGQNYEQYF

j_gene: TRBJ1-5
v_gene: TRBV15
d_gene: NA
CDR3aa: CATSRPGPNQPQHF

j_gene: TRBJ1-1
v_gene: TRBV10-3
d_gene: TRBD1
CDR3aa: CATSGGAMNTEAFF

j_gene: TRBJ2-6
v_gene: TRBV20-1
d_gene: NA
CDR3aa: CSARDSGSQSRTSGANVLTF

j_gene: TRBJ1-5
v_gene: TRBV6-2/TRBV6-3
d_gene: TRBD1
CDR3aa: CASSYAGQGLNFNQPQHF

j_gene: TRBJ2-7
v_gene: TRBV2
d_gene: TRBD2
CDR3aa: CASASGGSYEQYF

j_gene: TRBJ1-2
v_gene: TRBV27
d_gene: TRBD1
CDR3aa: CASSLSPGQGPHGYTF

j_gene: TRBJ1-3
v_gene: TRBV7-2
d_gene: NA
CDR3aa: CASSSGSGNTIYF

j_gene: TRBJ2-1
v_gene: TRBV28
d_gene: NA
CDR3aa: CASYPSGTPYNEQFF

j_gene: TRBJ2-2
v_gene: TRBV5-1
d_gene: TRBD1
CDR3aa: CASSTSLRQGPNTGELFF

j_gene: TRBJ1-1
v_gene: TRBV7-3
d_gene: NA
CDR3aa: CASSPPGVWRAAAFF

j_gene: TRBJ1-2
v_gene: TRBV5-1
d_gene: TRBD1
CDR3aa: CASSLTGGNYGYTF

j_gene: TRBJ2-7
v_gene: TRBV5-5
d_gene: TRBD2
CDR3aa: CASSIGGDEQYF

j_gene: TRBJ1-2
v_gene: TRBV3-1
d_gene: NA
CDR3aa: CASSQNQGVRGYTF

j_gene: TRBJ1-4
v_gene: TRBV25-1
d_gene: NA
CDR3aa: CASSESPPASTNEKLFF

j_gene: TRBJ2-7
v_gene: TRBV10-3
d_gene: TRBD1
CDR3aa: CAISEQRTGLSYEQYF

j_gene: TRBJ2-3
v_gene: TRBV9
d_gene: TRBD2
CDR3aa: CASSVERGGPDTQYF

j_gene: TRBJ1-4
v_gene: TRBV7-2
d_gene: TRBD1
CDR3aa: CASSLDRGGEKLFF

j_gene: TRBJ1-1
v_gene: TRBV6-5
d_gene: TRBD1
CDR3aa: CASSYSPGTGNTEAFF